The sample holds one count of the clone carrying this T cell receptor (beta chain). The data originate from a study of blood T cell repertoires in COVID-19. Study in general: The cDNA or gDNA used as material had been derived from T cells, B-cell-depleted T cells, or PBMCs.

Trimming stripped 4 bases from V and 10 bases from J, with 15 bases between. The CDR3 has 13 residues. In the source study's methods: Amplifying reference gene primers gave estimates of nucleated cell counts. Measured with immunoSEQ multiplex PCR; TCRdb has only the in-frame clones, and not every one. For V, J and clone size, that table is used; D and trimming come from the DNA. This sample yields about 100,000 clones, of which around 84% are seen a single time; roughly a sixth belongs to the top ten. The receptor's source is a woman aged 60-75 years with acute or convalescent COVID-19. Material: peripheral blood. The V call is TRBV12-3 or TRBV12-4, the J call TRBJ2-3; weak D call: TRBD1 (5 bases). The DNA for the CDR3 is TGTGCCAGCAGTTGGGGCGAGCGTGAGGCGCAGTATTTT. It is translated as CASSWGEREAQYF.